A single sample gave rise to the 24 T cell receptor beta chains below, sequenced in a study of monozygotic twins with inflammatory bowel disease. TCRdb re-called the 5' RACE reads; one entry per CDR3 protein, DNA not given. Here the sample table reports about 140,000 distinct CDR3 sequences. Sample: blood. The receptors stem from a human donor with ulcerative colitis or Crohn's disease, or a healthy co-twin of an affected twin (not recorded which).

The chain links TRBV7-8 to TRBJ2-7. In germline, CDR1 is SGHVS, CDR2 FQNEAQ. CDR3 length equals 14 residues. CDR3 loop: CASSLDPTLYEQYF. Full variable domain (rest looked up from reference TRBV7-8 and TRBJ2-7): GAGVSQSPRYKVAKRGQDVALRCDPISGHVSLFWYQQALGQGPEFLTYFQNEAQLDKSGLPSDRFFAERPEGSVSTLKIQRTQQEDSAVYLCASSLDPTLYEQYFGPGTRLTVT.

The chain employs TRBV20-1 and TRBJ2-5; the TRBD1 assignment by TCRdb is unverifiable without DNA. Germline V gene lookup returns CDR1 DFQATT and CDR2 SNEGSKA (reference sequence). The CDR3 consists of 15 residues. CDR3 protein: CSASKLWGAQETQYF.

The V call is TRBV4-2, the J call TRBJ2-1; TCRdb selects TRBD2, and the lack of DNA leaves this call unchecked. The CDR3 consists of 15 residues. The germline CDR1 and CDR2 sequences are LGHNA and YNFKEQ. Here the CDR3 reads CASSQGTSGAWEQFF.

The chain links TRBV15 to TRBJ2-6; TCRdb selects TRBD1, and the lack of DNA leaves this call unchecked. CDR3 length: 17 residues. Germline loops: CDR1 LNHNV, CDR2 YYDKDF (reference sequence). The CDR3 is CATSRSGGPSGANVLTF.

This chain connects TRBV5-6 to TRBJ2-3. Germline CDR1 reads SGHDT; CDR2 reads YYEEEE. The length of the CDR3 is 14 residues. The CDR3 spells CASSSSWGTDTQYF.

V is TRBV5-1 and J is TRBJ1-2; no DNA is available, so the TRBD1 call from TCRdb remains unchecked. The CDR3 sequence is 15 residues long. Germline CDR1 and CDR2: SGHRS and YFSETQ. CDR3 sequence reads: CASSFSGQRTYGYTF.

The chain uses TRBV6-1 and TRBJ2-1; TCRdb indicates TRBD1, and absent DNA this call remains unverified. CDR3 length: 16 residues. CDR1 is MNHNS and CDR2 is SASEGT in the germline V gene. The CDR3: CASSEEQGFSYNEQFF.

The CDR3 here is CSAPGALNTEAFF. This rearrangement joins TRBV20-1 to TRBJ1-1; TCRdb picks TRBD1, but there is no DNA to check that call. Germline V gene data show CDR1 as DFQATT and CDR2 as SNEGSKA (reference sequence). This CDR3 spans 13 amino acids.

This CDR3 reads CSVYLGVSPYEQYF. The chain employs TRBV29-1 and TRBJ2-7; the D call from TCRdb, TRBD1, cannot be confirmed without DNA. Germline V gene lookup returns CDR1 SQVTM and CDR2 ANQGSEA. This CDR3 has 14 residues.

CDR3 loop: CASSLKGTGANEKLFF. The rearrangement joins TRBV5-1 to TRBJ1-4; TCRdb gives TRBD1 as the D gene, but with no DNA this cannot be confirmed. This CDR3 is 16 amino acids long. Germline CDR1 and CDR2: SGHRS and YFSETQ.

The J gene is TRBJ1-2, the V gene TRBV20-1. Per germline, CDR1 DFQATT and CDR2 SNEGSKA (reference sequence). The CDR3 length is 13 residues. The CDR3 is CSASRSSGYGYTF.

The chain combines TRBV7-2 with TRBJ1-5; TCRdb gives TRBD1 as the D gene, but with no DNA this cannot be confirmed. This CDR3 contains 17 residues. CDR1 and CDR2 (germline): SGHTA, FQGNSA. The CDR3 sequence: CASSSVGGGASILPQHF.

The chain has TRBV7-9 and TRBJ2-1. The CDR3 spans 14 residues. Germline CDR1 reads SEHNR; CDR2 reads FQNEAQ (reference sequence). This chain's CDR3 is CASSLGVRYNEQFF.

The rearrangement uses TRBV5-1 and TRBJ2-7. The length of the CDR3 is 14 residues. Germline V gene sequence: CDR1 SGHRS, CDR2 YFSETQ. The CDR3 region is CASSFDRGSYEQYF.

The chain's CDR3 is CASSLVTGEYEQYF. The chain employs TRBV7-2 and TRBJ2-7; TCRdb returns TRBD1, unconfirmable since there is no DNA. CDR1 is SGHTA and CDR2 is FQGNSA in the germline V gene. The CDR3 covers 14 residues. Supplemented by reference TRBV7-2 and TRBJ2-7, the full variable domain reads GAGVSQSPSNKVTEKGKDVELRCDPISGHTALYWYRQSLGQGLEFLIYFQGNSAPDKSGLPSDRFSAERTGGSVSTLTIQRTQQEDSAVYLCASSLVTGEYEQYFGPGTRLTVT.

This CDR3 reads CAISEGAGGAKNIQYF. This chain uses TRBV10-3 with TRBJ2-4; TCRdb's D call of TRBD2 is untestable without DNA. The CDR3 has 16 residues. CDR1 is ENHRY and CDR2 is SYGVKD in the germline V gene.

The chain carries TRBV6-5 and TRBJ1-1; there is no DNA to check the TCRdb D call of TRBD1. This CDR3 has 16 amino acids. CDR1 MNHEY and CDR2 SVGAGI come from the germline V gene. CDR3 region: CASSYGSEGMNTEAFF.

The chain has TRBV7-2 and TRBJ1-5; TCRdb's D gene call, TRBD1, goes unchecked for lack of DNA. Per the germline V gene, CDR1 is SGHTA and CDR2 is FQGNSA. The CDR3 runs to 14 residues. The CDR3 region is CASSAETGHQPQHF. Combining the CDR3 with reference TRBV7-2 and TRBJ1-5 gives the whole variable domain GAGVSQSPSNKVTEKGKDVELRCDPISGHTALYWYRQSLGQGLEFLIYFQGNSAPDKSGLPSDRFSAERTGGSVSTLTIQRTQQEDSAVYLCASSAETGHQPQHFGDGTRLSIL.

V is TRBV5-6 and J is TRBJ2-6; TCRdb returns TRBD1, unconfirmable since there is no DNA. The CDR3 is made up of 11 amino acids. Germline lookup yields CDR1 SGHDT and CDR2 YYEEEE. The CDR3: CASSSGTYPTF.

This sequence joins TRBV5-1 and TRBJ1-1; TCRdb gives TRBD1 as the D gene, but with no DNA this cannot be confirmed. This CDR3 is built from 14 residues. Germline values: CDR1 SGHRS, CDR2 YFSETQ. CDR3 protein: CASYVQGGGTEAFF. Full variable domain (rest looked up from reference TRBV5-1 and TRBJ1-1): KAGVTQTPRYLIKTRGQQVTLSCSPISGHRSVSWYQQTPGQGLQFLFEYFSETQRNKGNFPGRFSGRQFSNSRSEMNVSTLELGDSALYLCASYVQGGGTEAFFGQGTRLTVV.

The rearrangement links TRBV7-9 to TRBJ1-1; TCRdb lists TRBD1, though no DNA is available to test this call. The CDR3 spans 15 residues. Per germline, CDR1 SEHNR and CDR2 FQNEAQ (reference sequence). The CDR3 region is CASSLGDRRNTEAFF.

The chain links TRBV20-1 to TRBJ2-1; TCRdb gives TRBD1 as the D gene, but with no DNA this cannot be confirmed. Germline V gene data show CDR1 as DFQATT and CDR2 as SNEGSKA (reference sequence). The CDR3 loop spans 14 amino acids. CDR3 residues: CSARLPGTYNEQFF.

The chain has TRBV2 and TRBJ2-5; without DNA, the TCRdb call of TRBD1 cannot be checked. From germline, CDR1 is SNHLY and CDR2 FYNNEI. CDR3 length equals 13 residues. CDR3 amino acids: CASTGDLGETQYF.

This rearrangement joins TRBV4-2 to TRBJ1-2; there is no DNA to check the TCRdb D call of TRBD1. CDR1 LGHNA and CDR2 YNFKEQ come from the germline V gene. This CDR3 is 15 amino acids long. CDR3 in amino acids: CASSQAPAANYGYTF.